These T cell receptor beta chains were read from a single sample in a study of OX40 agonist ivuxolimab in advanced cancers. Sequencing was performed with immunoSEQ multiplex PCR; in TCRdb, only in-frame clones are kept and a portion is missing. The sample yields some 83,000 clones, roughly 93% seen once. Source: CD4+ or CD8+ T cells sorted from blood, taken in a trial of the OX40 agonist ivuxolimab. The receptors were gathered from an adult with an advanced solid tumor such as melanoma, head and neck, liver or kidney cancer. The CDR3 runs from the conserved cysteine through the conserved F or W.

13 TRBV6-1 CASSEAGSYEQYF
14 TRBV6-1 CASSEPRISGELFF
16 TRBV4-3 CASSQATGFNNEKLFF
14 TRBV9 CASSAPTGNTEAFF
12 TRBV6-1 CASSEWADEQFF
16 TRBV2 CASSDPRGQSSYEQYF
15 TRBV6-1 CASSEGGSWSYEQYF
13 TRBV7-8 CASSWDPNTEAFF
13 TRBV5-1 CASSLGQGGGYTF
14 TRBV7-2 CASSLVSRNEKLFF
15 TRBV6-1 CASISYGEGNEKLFF
14 TRBV5-6 CASSSGSMNTEAFF
16 TRBV11-3 CASSSPDRGLAYEQYF
14 TRBV28 CASSLTSGGDEQFF
11 TRBV9 CASSTDSEQFF
17 TRBV19 CASSTLASRGPGTEAFF
16 TRBV30 CAWSTISRTGEETQYF
14 TRBV27 CASSVAGTYYEQYF
13 TRBV29-1 CSVEDPGNYGYTF
14 TRBV5-6 CASSLRLTPYEQYF
14 TRBV9 CASSVEGVLGEAFF
13 TRBV4-3 CASSPQGHTEAFF
11 TRBV7-9 CASTSGGGYTF
15 TRBV6-5 CASTPDSSSGNTIYF
15 TRBV10-3 CAISESGQGHTEAFF
14 TRBV13 CASSLSPGSRELFF
11 TRBV25-1 CASSEFGTQYF
14 TRBV19 CASSIVGILGEAFF